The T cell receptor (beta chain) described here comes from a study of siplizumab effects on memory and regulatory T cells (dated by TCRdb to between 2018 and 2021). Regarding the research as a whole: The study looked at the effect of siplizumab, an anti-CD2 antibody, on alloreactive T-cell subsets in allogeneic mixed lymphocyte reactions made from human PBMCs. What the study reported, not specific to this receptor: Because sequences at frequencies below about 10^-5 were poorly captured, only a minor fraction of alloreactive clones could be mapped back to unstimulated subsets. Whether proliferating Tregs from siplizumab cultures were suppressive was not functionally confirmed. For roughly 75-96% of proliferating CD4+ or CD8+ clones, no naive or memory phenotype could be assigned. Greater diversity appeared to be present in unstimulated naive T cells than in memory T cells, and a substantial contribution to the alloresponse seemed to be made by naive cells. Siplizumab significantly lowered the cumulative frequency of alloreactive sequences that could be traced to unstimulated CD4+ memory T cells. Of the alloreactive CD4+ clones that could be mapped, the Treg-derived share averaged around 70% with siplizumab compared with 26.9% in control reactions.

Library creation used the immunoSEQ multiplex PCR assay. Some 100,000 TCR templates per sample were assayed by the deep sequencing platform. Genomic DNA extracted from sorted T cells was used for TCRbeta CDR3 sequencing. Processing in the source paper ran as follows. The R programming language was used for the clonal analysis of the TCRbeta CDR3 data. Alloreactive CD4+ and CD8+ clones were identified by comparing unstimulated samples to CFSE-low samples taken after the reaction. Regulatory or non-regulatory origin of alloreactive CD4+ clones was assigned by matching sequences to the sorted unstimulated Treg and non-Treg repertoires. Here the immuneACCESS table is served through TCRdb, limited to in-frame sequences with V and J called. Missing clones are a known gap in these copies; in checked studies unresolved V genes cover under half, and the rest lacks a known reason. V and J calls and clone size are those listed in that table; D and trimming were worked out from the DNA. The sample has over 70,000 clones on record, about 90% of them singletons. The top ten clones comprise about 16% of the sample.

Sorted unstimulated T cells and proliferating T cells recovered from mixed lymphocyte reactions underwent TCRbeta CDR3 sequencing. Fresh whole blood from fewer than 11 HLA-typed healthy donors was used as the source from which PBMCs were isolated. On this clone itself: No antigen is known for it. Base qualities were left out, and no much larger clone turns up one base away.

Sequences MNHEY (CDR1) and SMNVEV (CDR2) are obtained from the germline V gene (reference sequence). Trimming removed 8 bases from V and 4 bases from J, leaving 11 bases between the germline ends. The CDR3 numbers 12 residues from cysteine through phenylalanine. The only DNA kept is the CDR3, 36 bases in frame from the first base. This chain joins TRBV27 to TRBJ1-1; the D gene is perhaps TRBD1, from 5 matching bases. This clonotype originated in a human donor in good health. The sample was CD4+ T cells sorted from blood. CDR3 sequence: CASEGVGTEAFF. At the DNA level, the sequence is TGTGCCAGCGAAGGGGTGGGCACTGAAGCTTTCTTT.